Listed below are T cell receptor beta chains from one sample, sequenced in a study of PD-1 blockade in classical Hodgkin lymphoma. Here immunoSEQ multiplex PCR was the method, and the copy in TCRdb shows in-frame clones only, minus some. The table has approximately 150,000 clones, just under 80% seen once. Specimen: peripheral blood mononuclear cells (PBMCs), collected before the second cycle of nivolumab. The receptors shown here come from a human donor with classical Hodgkin lymphoma. The CDR3 runs from the conserved cysteine through the conserved F or W. D genes are given only for firm matches. Size is omitted from some rows. Given values are once, few, many or a class for expanded clones.

v_gene: TRBV9; d_gene: TRBD1; abundance: .; j_gene: TRBJ1-5; CDR3nt: TGTGCCAGCAGCGCCCAGACAGGGCCGGGACAGCCCCAGCATTTT; CDR3aa: CASSAQTGPGQPQHF
v_gene: TRBV7-9; d_gene: .; abundance: .; j_gene: TRBJ2-2; CDR3nt: TGTGCCAGCAGCCCTAGCAAGGGGTACACCGGGGAGCTGTTTTTT; CDR3aa: CASSPSKGYTGELFF
v_gene: TRBV12-5; d_gene: .; abundance: few; j_gene: TRBJ2-3; CDR3nt: TGTGCTAGTGGTTTGAAACTAGCTAGCACAGATACGCAGTATTTT; CDR3aa: CASGLKLASTDTQYF
v_gene: TRBV2; d_gene: .; abundance: .; j_gene: TRBJ1-2; CDR3nt: TGTGCCAGCAGGGTCCAACTCTATGGCTACACCTTC; CDR3aa: CASRVQLYGYTF
v_gene: TRBV6-1; d_gene: .; abundance: .; j_gene: TRBJ1-2; CDR3nt: TGTGCCAGCAGTCGCCGGGACACAGGCTATGGCTACACCTTC; CDR3aa: CASSRRDTGYGYTF
v_gene: TRBV19; d_gene: .; abundance: .; j_gene: TRBJ2-1; CDR3nt: TGTGCCAGTAGTACCCTATATGAGCAGTTCTTC; CDR3aa: CASSTLYEQFF
v_gene: TRBV7-9; d_gene: TRBD1; abundance: once; j_gene: TRBJ2-5; CDR3nt: TGTGCCAGCAGCTTTTGGGCGACAGGGAAAGAGACCCAGTACTTC; CDR3aa: CASSFWATGKETQYF
v_gene: TRBV5-8; d_gene: .; abundance: .; j_gene: TRBJ2-3; CDR3nt: TGTGCCAGCAGCGAATGGGGGAGAACGCAGTATTTT; CDR3aa: CASSEWGRTQYF
v_gene: TRBV28; d_gene: TRBD2; abundance: .; j_gene: TRBJ2-7; CDR3nt: TGTGCCAGCGGCAGACTAGCACTCTCTTCCTACGAGCAGTACTTC; CDR3aa: CASGRLALSSYEQYF
v_gene: TRBV11-3; d_gene: .; abundance: .; j_gene: TRBJ2-1; CDR3nt: TGTGCCAGCAGCTTAGAAGCTCCTCCGGATGAGCAGTTCTTC; CDR3aa: CASSLEAPPDEQFF
v_gene: TRBV5-4; d_gene: TRBD1; abundance: .; j_gene: TRBJ1-4; CDR3nt: TGTGCCAGCAGCTTTGTGGGACAGGGAAGAGAAAAACTGTTTTTT; CDR3aa: CASSFVGQGREKLFF
v_gene: TRBV4-2; d_gene: .; abundance: .; j_gene: TRBJ2-5; CDR3nt: TGTGCCAGCAGCCAAGATTTCGGAGAGACCCAGTACTTC; CDR3aa: CASSQDFGETQYF
v_gene: TRBV2; d_gene: .; abundance: few; j_gene: TRBJ2-4; CDR3nt: TGTGCCAGCAGTGATGGGGGATCAATAGCCAAAAACATTCAGTACTTC; CDR3aa: CASSDGGSIAKNIQYF
v_gene: TRBV5-6; d_gene: TRBD1; abundance: .; j_gene: TRBJ2-3; CDR3nt: TGTGCCAGCAGCTTGACAGGGGTAGTTTGGGGCACAGATACGCAGTATTTT; CDR3aa: CASSLTGVVWGTDTQYF
v_gene: TRBV7-2; d_gene: .; abundance: .; j_gene: TRBJ2-3; CDR3nt: TGTGCCAGCAGCTTAGTTCTTTGGGGCGCGGGCACAGATACGCAGTATTTT; CDR3aa: CASSLVLWGAGTDTQYF
v_gene: TRBV6-6; d_gene: TRBD1; abundance: .; j_gene: TRBJ1-2; CDR3nt: TGTGCCAGCAGGGGGACAGGGACTAGTGGCTACACCTTC; CDR3aa: CASRGTGTSGYTF
v_gene: TRBV7-2; d_gene: TRBD1; abundance: .; j_gene: TRBJ1-4; CDR3nt: TGTGCCAGCAGCGGGCGGACAGGGGGCCAGGAAAAACTGTTTTTT; CDR3aa: CASSGRTGGQEKLFF
v_gene: TRBV18; d_gene: .; abundance: .; j_gene: TRBJ2-7; CDR3nt: TGTGCCAGCTCACCCGGGACCAGCTACGAGCAGTACTTC; CDR3aa: CASSPGTSYEQYF
v_gene: TRBV19; d_gene: .; abundance: .; j_gene: TRBJ1-5; CDR3nt: TGTGCCAGTAGACGATCGAGGGGGAGAAGCAATCAGCCCCAGCATTTT; CDR3aa: CASRRSRGRSNQPQHF
v_gene: TRBV6-5; d_gene: .; abundance: .; j_gene: TRBJ1-3; CDR3nt: TGTGCCAGCAGATCCGGAATTGGAAACACCATATATTTT; CDR3aa: CASRSGIGNTIYF
v_gene: TRBV10-3; d_gene: TRBD2; abundance: .; j_gene: TRBJ2-5; CDR3nt: TGTGCCATCAGTGCAATAAGCGGCGGGGGAGAGACCCAGTACTTC; CDR3aa: CAISAISGGGETQYF
v_gene: TRBV29-1; d_gene: TRBD1; abundance: .; j_gene: TRBJ2-6; CDR3nt: TGCAGCGTCTGGGGATGGGACAGAGACTCTGGGGCCAACGTCCTGACTTTC; CDR3aa: CSVWGWDRDSGANVLTF
v_gene: TRBV9; d_gene: TRBD2; abundance: .; j_gene: TRBJ2-7; CDR3nt: TGTGCCAGCAGCCCCCAGGAGCGGGGGAACTTGTACGAGCAGTACTTC; CDR3aa: CASSPQERGNLYEQYF
v_gene: TRBV4-3; d_gene: TRBD2; abundance: .; j_gene: TRBJ2-7; CDR3nt: TGCGCCAGCAGCCCGGGACTAGCGGGAGTCTACGAGCAGTACTTC; CDR3aa: CASSPGLAGVYEQYF
v_gene: TRBV6-5; d_gene: .; abundance: many; j_gene: TRBJ1-1; CDR3nt: TGTGCCAGCAGTTCAGGACAGATTACTGAAGCTTTCTTT; CDR3aa: CASSSGQITEAFF
v_gene: TRBV6-5; d_gene: .; abundance: .; j_gene: TRBJ1-4; CDR3nt: TGTGCCAGCAGTTACAGGAGTTGGGCAACTAATGAAAAACTGTTTTTT; CDR3aa: CASSYRSWATNEKLFF
v_gene: TRBV5-5; d_gene: TRBD1; abundance: .; j_gene: TRBJ1-1; CDR3nt: TGTGCCAGCAGCGCCCCGACAGGGATCACTGAAGCTTTCTTT; CDR3aa: CASSAPTGITEAFF
v_gene: TRBV6-5; d_gene: .; abundance: medium-sized; j_gene: TRBJ2-7; CDR3nt: TGTGCCAGCAGTTACCCGTTGGGGGGTGGTGTTAGCGAGCAGTACTTC; CDR3aa: CASSYPLGGGVSEQYF
v_gene: TRBV7-9; d_gene: .; abundance: .; j_gene: TRBJ1-4; CDR3nt: TGTGCCAGCAGCCTCCGTGGGGATTCAACTAATGAAAAACTGTTTTTT; CDR3aa: CASSLRGDSTNEKLFF
v_gene: TRBV2; d_gene: TRBD1; abundance: .; j_gene: TRBJ2-2; CDR3nt: TGTGCCAGCAGGTGGGACAGGAGGAACACCGGGGAGCTGTTTTTT; CDR3aa: CASRWDRRNTGELFF
v_gene: TRBV2; d_gene: .; abundance: .; j_gene: TRBJ2-7; CDR3nt: TGTGCCAGCAGTGAAAATGGGGCGAGCTCCTACGAGCAGTACTTC; CDR3aa: CASSENGASSYEQYF
v_gene: TRBV9; d_gene: TRBD2; abundance: .; j_gene: TRBJ2-5; CDR3nt: TGTGCCAGCAGCGACAGACTAGCGGGGTACCGGGAGACCCAGTACTTC; CDR3aa: CASSDRLAGYRETQYF
v_gene: TRBV7-9; d_gene: TRBD2; abundance: .; j_gene: TRBJ2-3; CDR3nt: TGTGCCAGCAGCTCCGGGGGGGATACGCAGTATTTT; CDR3aa: CASSSGGDTQYF
v_gene: TRBV4-3; d_gene: .; abundance: .; j_gene: TRBJ2-7; CDR3nt: TGCGCCAGCAGCCAGCGGACAGTGTCAGTATACGAGCAGTACTTC; CDR3aa: CASSQRTVSVYEQYF
v_gene: TRBV7-3; d_gene: .; abundance: once; j_gene: TRBJ2-7; CDR3nt: TGTGCCAGCAGCTCCCTCAGCGGAAGGGTTTACGAGCAGTACTTC; CDR3aa: CASSSLSGRVYEQYF
v_gene: TRBV5-1; d_gene: TRBD2; abundance: .; j_gene: TRBJ2-3; CDR3nt: TGCGCCAGCAGCTCTACCCCTAGCGGGGTGGGCACAGATACGCAGTATTTT; CDR3aa: CASSSTPSGVGTDTQYF
v_gene: TRBV11-3; d_gene: .; abundance: .; j_gene: TRBJ2-3; CDR3nt: TGTGCCAGCAGCTTACTAGCGAGCACAGATACGCAGTATTTT; CDR3aa: CASSLLASTDTQYF
v_gene: TRBV21-1; d_gene: .; abundance: .; j_gene: TRBJ2-3; CDR3nt: TGTGCCTGCAGCCAAGGATCGAGACTAGGGACAGATACGCAGTATTTT; CDR3aa: CACSQGSRLGTDTQYF
v_gene: TRBV6-1; d_gene: .; abundance: .; j_gene: TRBJ1-4; CDR3nt: TGTGCCAGCAGTGAGGGGGGCTGGGAAAAACTGTTTTTT; CDR3aa: CASSEGGWEKLFF
v_gene: TRBV6-1; d_gene: .; abundance: few; j_gene: TRBJ1-5; CDR3nt: TGTGCCAGCAGTGAAGAGGATCAGCCCCAGCATTTT; CDR3aa: CASSEEDQPQHF
v_gene: TRBV5-6; d_gene: TRBD1; abundance: .; j_gene: TRBJ1-6; CDR3nt: TGTGCCAGCAGCTTGGACAGGGGGAATTCACCCCTCCACTTT; CDR3aa: CASSLDRGNSPLHF
v_gene: TRBV6-5; d_gene: .; abundance: once; j_gene: TRBJ1-2; CDR3nt: TGTGCCAGCAGTTACGCAGGGAGGGGTAACTATGGCTACACCTTC; CDR3aa: CASSYAGRGNYGYTF